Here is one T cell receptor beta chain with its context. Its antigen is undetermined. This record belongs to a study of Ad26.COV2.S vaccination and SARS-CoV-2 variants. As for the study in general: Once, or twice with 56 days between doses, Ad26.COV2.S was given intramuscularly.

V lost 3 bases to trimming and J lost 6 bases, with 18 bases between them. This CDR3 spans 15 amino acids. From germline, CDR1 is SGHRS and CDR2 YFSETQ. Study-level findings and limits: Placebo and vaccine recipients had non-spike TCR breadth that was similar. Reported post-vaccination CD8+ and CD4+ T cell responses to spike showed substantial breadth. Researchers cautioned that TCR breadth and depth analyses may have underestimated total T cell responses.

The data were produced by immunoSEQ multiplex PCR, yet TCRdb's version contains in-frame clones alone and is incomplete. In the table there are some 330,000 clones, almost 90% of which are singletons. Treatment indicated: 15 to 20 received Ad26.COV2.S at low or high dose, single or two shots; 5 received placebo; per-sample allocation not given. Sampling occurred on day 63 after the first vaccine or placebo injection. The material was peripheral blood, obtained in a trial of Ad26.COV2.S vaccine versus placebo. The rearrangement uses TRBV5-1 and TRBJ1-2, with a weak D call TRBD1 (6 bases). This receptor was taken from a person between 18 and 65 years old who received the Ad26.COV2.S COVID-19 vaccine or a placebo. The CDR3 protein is CASSSFDRGLDGYTF. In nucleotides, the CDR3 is TGCGCCAGCAGCTCCTTCGATCGGGGGCTGGATGGCTACACCTTC.